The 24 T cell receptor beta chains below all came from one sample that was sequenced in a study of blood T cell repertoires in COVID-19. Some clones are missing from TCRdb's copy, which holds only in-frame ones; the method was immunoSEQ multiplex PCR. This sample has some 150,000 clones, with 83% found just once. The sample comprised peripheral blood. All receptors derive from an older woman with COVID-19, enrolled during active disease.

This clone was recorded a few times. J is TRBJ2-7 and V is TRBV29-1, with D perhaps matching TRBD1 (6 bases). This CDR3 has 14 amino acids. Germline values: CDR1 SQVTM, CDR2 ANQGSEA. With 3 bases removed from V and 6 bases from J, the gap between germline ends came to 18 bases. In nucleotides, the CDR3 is TGCAGCGTTGAGATAGGGGGTGGATCGTTCGAGCAGTACTTC. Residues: CSVEIGGGSFEQYF.

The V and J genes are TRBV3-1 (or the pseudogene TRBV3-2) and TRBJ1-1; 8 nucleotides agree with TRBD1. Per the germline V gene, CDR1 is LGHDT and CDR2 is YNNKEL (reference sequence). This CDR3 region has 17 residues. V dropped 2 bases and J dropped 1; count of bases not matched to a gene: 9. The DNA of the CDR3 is TGTGCCAGCAGCCAACTACGGACAGGGCTAGCGAACACTGAAGCTTTCTTT. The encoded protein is CASSQLRTGLANTEAFF.

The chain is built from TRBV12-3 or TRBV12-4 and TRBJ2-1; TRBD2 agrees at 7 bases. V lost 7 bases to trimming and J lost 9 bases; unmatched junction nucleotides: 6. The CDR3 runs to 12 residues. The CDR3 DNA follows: TGTGCCAGCAATGGGGCTAGCGGTGAGCAGTTCTTC. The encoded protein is CASNGASGEQFF.

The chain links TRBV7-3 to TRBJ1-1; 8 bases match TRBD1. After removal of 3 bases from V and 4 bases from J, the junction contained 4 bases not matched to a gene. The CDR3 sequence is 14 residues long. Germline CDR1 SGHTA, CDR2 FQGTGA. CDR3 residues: CASSLAGGVTEAFF. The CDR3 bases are TGTGCCAGCAGCTTGGCAGGGGGCGTCACTGAAGCTTTCTTT.

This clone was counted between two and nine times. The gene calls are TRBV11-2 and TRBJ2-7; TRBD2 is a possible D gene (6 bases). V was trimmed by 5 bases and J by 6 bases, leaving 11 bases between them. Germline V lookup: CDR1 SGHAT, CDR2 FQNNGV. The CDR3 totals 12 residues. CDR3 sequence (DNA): TGTGCCAGCAGCCCGCAGGGAGGCGAGCAGTACTTC. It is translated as CASSPQGGEQYF.

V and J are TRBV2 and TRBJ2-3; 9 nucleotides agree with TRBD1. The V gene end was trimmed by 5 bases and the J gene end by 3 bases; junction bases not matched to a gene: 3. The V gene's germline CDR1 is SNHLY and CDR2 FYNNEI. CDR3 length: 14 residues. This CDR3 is CASSTQGATDTQYF. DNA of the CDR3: TGTGCCAGCAGTACACAGGGGGCAACAGATACGCAGTATTTT. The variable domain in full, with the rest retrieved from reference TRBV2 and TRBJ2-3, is EPEVTQTPSHQVTQMGQEVILRCVPISNHLYFYWYRQILGQKVEFLVSFYNNEISEKSEIFDDQFSVERPDGSNFTLKIRSTKLEDSAMYFCASSTQGATDTQYFGPGTRLTVL.

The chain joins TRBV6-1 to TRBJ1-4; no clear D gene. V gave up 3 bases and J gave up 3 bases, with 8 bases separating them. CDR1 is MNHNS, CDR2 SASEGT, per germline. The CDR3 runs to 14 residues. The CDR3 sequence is CASSEGAANEKLFF. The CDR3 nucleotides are TGTGCCAGCAGTGAGGGTGCGGCTAATGAAAAACTGTTTTTT.

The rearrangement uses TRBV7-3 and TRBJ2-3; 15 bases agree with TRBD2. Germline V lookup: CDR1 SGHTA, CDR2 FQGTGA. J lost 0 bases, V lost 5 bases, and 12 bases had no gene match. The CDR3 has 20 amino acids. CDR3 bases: TGTGCCAGCAGCCAACGACCGGGACTAGCGGGGGGATCTAGCACAGATACGCAGTATTTT. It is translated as CASSQRPGLAGGSSTDTQYF.

CDR3 nucleotide sequence: TGTGCCAGCAGCCAAGACGCAGGAGGGACCTCTGAAGCTTTCTTT. This codes for CASSQDAGGTSEAFF. The genes are TRBV7-9 and TRBJ1-1; tentative D call: TRBD1 (5 bases). V was cut by 5 bases and J by 6 bases, with 19 bases left in between. The CDR3 loop spans 15 amino acids. Germline V gene data show CDR1 as SEHNR and CDR2 as FQNEAQ (reference sequence).

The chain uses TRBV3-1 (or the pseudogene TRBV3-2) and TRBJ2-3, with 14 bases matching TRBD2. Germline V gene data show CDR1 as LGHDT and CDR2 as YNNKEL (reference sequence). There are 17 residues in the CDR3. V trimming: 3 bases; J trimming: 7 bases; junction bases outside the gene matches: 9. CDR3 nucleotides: TGTGCCAGCAGCCAGTACCCGGGACTAGCGGGAGCGTATACGCAGTATTTT. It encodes CASSQYPGLAGAYTQYF.

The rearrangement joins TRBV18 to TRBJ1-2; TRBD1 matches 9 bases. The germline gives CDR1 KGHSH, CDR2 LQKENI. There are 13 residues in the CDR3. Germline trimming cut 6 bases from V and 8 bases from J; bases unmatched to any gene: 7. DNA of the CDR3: TGTGCCAGCTCTCCCGACAGGGGGAAAGGCTACACCTTC. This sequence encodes CASSPDRGKGYTF.

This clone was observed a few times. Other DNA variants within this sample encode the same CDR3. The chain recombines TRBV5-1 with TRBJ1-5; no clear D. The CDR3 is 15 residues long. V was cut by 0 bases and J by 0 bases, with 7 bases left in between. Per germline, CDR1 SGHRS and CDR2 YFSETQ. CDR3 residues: CASSLGGYSNQPQHF. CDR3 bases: TGCGCCAGCAGCTTGGGAGGATATAGCAATCAGCCCCAGCATTTT.

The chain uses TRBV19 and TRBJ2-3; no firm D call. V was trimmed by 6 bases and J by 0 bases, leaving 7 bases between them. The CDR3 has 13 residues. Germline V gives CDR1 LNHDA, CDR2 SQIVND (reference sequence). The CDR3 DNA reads TGTGCCAGTAGCGACACTAGCACAGATACGCAGTATTTT. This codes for CASSDTSTDTQYF.

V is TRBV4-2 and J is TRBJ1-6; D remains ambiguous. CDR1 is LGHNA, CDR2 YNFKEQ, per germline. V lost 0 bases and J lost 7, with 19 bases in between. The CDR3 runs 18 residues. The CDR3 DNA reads TGTGCCAGCAGCCAAGATCGGGTGGCGGGCTTGATGAATTCACCCCTCCACTTT. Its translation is CASSQDRVAGLMNSPLHF.

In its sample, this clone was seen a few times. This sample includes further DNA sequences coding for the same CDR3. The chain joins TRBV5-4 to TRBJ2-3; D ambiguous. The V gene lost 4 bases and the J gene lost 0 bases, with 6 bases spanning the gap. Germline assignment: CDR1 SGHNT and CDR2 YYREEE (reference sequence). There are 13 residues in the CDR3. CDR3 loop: CASSLTSTDTQYF. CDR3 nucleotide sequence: TGTGCCAGCAGCCTGACTAGCACAGATACGCAGTATTTT.

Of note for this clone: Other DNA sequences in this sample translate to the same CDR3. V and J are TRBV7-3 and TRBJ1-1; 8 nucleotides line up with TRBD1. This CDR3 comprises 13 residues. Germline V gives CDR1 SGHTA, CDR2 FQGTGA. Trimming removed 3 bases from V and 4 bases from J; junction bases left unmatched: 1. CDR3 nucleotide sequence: TGTGCCAGCAGCTTGGACAGGGTCACTGAAGCTTTCTTT. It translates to CASSLDRVTEAFF.

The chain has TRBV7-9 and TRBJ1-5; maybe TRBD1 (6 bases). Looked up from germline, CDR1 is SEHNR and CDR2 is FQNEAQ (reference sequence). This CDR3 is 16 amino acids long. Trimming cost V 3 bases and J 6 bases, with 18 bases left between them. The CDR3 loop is CASSLVTQGLGQPQHF. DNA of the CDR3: TGTGCCAGCAGCTTGGTAACCCAGGGGTTGGGTCAGCCCCAGCATTTT.

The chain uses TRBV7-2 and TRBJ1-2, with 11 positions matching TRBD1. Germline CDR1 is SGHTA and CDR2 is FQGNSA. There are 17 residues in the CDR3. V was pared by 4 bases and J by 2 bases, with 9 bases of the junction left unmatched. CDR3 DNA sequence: TGTGCCAGCAGCTCCAAACCACGGACAGGGGGCAACTATGGCTACACCTTC. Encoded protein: CASSSKPRTGGNYGYTF.

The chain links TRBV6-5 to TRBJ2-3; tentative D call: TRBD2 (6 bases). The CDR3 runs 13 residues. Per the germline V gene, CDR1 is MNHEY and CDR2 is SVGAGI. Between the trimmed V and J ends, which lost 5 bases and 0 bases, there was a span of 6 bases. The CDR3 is CASSRGSTDTQYF. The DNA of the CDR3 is TGTGCCAGCAGTCGGGGGAGCACAGATACGCAGTATTTT.

The CDR3 nucleotides read TGTGCCAGCAGCCAAGCGAGTGCGGCGGGCTATGGCTACACCTTC. It specifies CASSQASAAGYGYTF. The V call is TRBV14, the J call TRBJ1-2; D not resolved. V lost 1 base to trimming and J lost 4 bases, with 13 bases between them. The CDR3 is 15 amino acids. Germline V gene sequence: CDR1 SGHDN, CDR2 FVKESK.

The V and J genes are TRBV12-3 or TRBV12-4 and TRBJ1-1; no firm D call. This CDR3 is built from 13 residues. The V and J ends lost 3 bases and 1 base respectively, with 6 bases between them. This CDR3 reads CASSFNPNTEAFF. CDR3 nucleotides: TGTGCCAGCAGTTTTAATCCGAACACTGAAGCTTTCTTT.

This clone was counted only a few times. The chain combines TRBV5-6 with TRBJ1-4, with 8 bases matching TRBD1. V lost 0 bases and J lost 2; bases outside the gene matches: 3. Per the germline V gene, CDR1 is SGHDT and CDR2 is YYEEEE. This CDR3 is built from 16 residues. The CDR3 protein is CASSLGTGWTNEKLFF. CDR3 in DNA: TGTGCCAGCAGCTTGGGGACAGGGTGGACTAATGAAAAACTGTTTTTT.

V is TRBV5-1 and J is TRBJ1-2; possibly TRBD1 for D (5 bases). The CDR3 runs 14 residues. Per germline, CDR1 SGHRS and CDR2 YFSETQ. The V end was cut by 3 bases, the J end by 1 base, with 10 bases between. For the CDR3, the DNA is TGCGCCAGCAGCTATGACAGAGATAACTATGGCTACACCTTC. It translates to CASSYDRDNYGYTF.

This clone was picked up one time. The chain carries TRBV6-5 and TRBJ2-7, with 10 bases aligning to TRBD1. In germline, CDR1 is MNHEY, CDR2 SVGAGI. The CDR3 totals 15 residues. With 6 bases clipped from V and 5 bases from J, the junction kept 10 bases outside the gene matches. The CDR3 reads CASSRLPGQGHEQYV. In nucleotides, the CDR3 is TGTGCCAGCAGCCGACTCCCGGGACAGGGGCACGAGCAGTACGTC.